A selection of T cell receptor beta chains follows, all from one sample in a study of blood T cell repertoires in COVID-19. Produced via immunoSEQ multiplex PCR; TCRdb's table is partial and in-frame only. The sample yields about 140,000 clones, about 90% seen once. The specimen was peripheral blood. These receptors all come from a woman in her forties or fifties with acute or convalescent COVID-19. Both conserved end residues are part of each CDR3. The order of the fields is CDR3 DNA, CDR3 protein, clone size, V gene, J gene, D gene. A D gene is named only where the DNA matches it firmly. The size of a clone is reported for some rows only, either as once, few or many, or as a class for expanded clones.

CDR3 DNA: TGTGCCAGCAGCTTAATCGGCCAGCGGTCCCAAGGGAATGAGCAGTTCTTC; CDR3 protein: CASSLIGQRSQGNEQFF; clone size: NA; V gene: TRBV7-3; J gene: TRBJ2-1; D gene: NA
CDR3 DNA: TGTGCCAGCAGAACGGGACAGGGAGTAAGCAATCAGCCCCAGCATTTT; CDR3 protein: CASRTGQGVSNQPQHF; clone size: once; V gene: TRBV28; J gene: TRBJ1-5; D gene: TRBD1
CDR3 DNA: TGTGCCAGCAGCCAAGAGCCAGCGGGGTTCTCCTACGAGCAGTACTTC; CDR3 protein: CASSQEPAGFSYEQYF; clone size: NA; V gene: TRBV3-1/TRBV3-2; J gene: TRBJ2-7; D gene: TRBD2
CDR3 DNA: TGTGCCAGCAGTGTACCGGGACAGGGAGGGACTCAGCCCCAGCATTTT; CDR3 protein: CASSVPGQGGTQPQHF; clone size: NA; V gene: TRBV2; J gene: TRBJ1-5; D gene: TRBD1
CDR3 DNA: TGTGCCAGCAGCTTAGGGCCAGGTACTTCCTACGAGCAGTACTTC; CDR3 protein: CASSLGPGTSYEQYF; clone size: NA; V gene: TRBV7-9; J gene: TRBJ2-7; D gene: NA
CDR3 DNA: TGTGCCACCAGCAAGGACAGAAACTATGGCTACACCTTC; CDR3 protein: CATSKDRNYGYTF; clone size: NA; V gene: TRBV15; J gene: TRBJ1-2; D gene: NA
CDR3 DNA: TGTGCCTGGAGTGCACACAGAGTTAACTATGGCTACACCTTC; CDR3 protein: CAWSAHRVNYGYTF; clone size: NA; V gene: TRBV30; J gene: TRBJ1-2; D gene: NA
CDR3 DNA: TGTGCCAGCAGCCCCCGGGGAAACGATAATTCACCCCTCCACTTT; CDR3 protein: CASSPRGNDNSPLHF; clone size: once; V gene: TRBV7-9; J gene: TRBJ1-6; D gene: NA
CDR3 DNA: TGTGCCATCAGTGAGGGTGTAGTCGCTGAAGCTTTCTTT; CDR3 protein: CAISEGVVAEAFF; clone size: NA; V gene: TRBV10-3; J gene: TRBJ1-1; D gene: NA
CDR3 DNA: TGCGCCAGCAGCCAAGTAACGGCGGGCCTATCATACGAGCAGTACTTC; CDR3 protein: CASSQVTAGLSYEQYF; clone size: NA; V gene: TRBV4-1; J gene: TRBJ2-7; D gene: NA
CDR3 DNA: TGTGCCAGCACCGGACAGGGAAAATATAATTCACCCCTCCACTTT; CDR3 protein: CASTGQGKYNSPLHF; clone size: once; V gene: TRBV21-1; J gene: TRBJ1-6; D gene: NA
CDR3 DNA: TGTGCCAGCAGTTTTCCCCCGGGGGGCCAATTAAGGGAGCTGTTTTTT; CDR3 protein: CASSFPPGGQLRELFF; clone size: NA; V gene: TRBV6-6; J gene: TRBJ2-2; D gene: NA
CDR3 DNA: TGTGCCAGCAGTCTACAAAGGGGCAATGGCTACACCTTC; CDR3 protein: CASSLQRGNGYTF; clone size: NA; V gene: TRBV6-5; J gene: TRBJ1-2; D gene: NA
CDR3 DNA: TGTGCCAGCAGTTACGGCGGGGAAAAACTGTTTTTT; CDR3 protein: CASSYGGEKLFF; clone size: NA; V gene: TRBV6-5; J gene: TRBJ1-4; D gene: NA
CDR3 DNA: TGTGCCACCCACTCCAGACTAGCGGGAGTGACCGGGGAGCTGTTTTTT; CDR3 protein: CATHSRLAGVTGELFF; clone size: NA; V gene: TRBV7-6; J gene: TRBJ2-2; D gene: TRBD2
CDR3 DNA: TGTGCCAGCAGCTCACAGGGGGCACGGTCCTATAATTCACCCCTCCACTTT; CDR3 protein: CASSSQGARSYNSPLHF; clone size: once; V gene: TRBV7-9; J gene: TRBJ1-6; D gene: TRBD1
CDR3 DNA: TGTGCCAGTAGTACCCGCCTAGCGGGAGCTAGCACAGATACGCAGTATTTT; CDR3 protein: CASSTRLAGASTDTQYF; clone size: NA; V gene: TRBV19; J gene: TRBJ2-3; D gene: TRBD2
CDR3 DNA: TGTGCCAGCAGCCCGGGTCCAGGGGAGATCGGGCAGCCCCAGCATTTT; CDR3 protein: CASSPGPGEIGQPQHF; clone size: NA; V gene: TRBV9; J gene: TRBJ1-5; D gene: NA
CDR3 DNA: TGTGCCAGCAGCTTCCTAGCGGGGGCCTACGAGCAGTACTTC; CDR3 protein: CASSFLAGAYEQYF; clone size: NA; V gene: TRBV7-2; J gene: TRBJ2-7; D gene: TRBD2
CDR3 DNA: TGTGCCAGCAGCTACAGGGGCCGGAGCACAGATACGCAGTATTTT; CDR3 protein: CASSYRGRSTDTQYF; clone size: NA; V gene: TRBV7-3; J gene: TRBJ2-3; D gene: TRBD1
CDR3 DNA: TGTGCCAGCAGTTTATCGGGACTAGCGGGATATGAGCAGTTCTTC; CDR3 protein: CASSLSGLAGYEQFF; clone size: NA; V gene: TRBV27; J gene: TRBJ2-1; D gene: TRBD2
CDR3 DNA: TGTGCCAGCATCCACCCGCCCGACAGGTACTCTCGCTACACTGAAGCTTTCTTT; CDR3 protein: CASIHPPDRYSRYTEAFF; clone size: NA; V gene: TRBV5-5; J gene: TRBJ1-1; D gene: NA
CDR3 DNA: TGTGCCAGCAGCCTCCGAGCGGGAGGGCCGGGGGAGCAGTTCTTC; CDR3 protein: CASSLRAGGPGEQFF; clone size: once; V gene: TRBV7-6; J gene: TRBJ2-1; D gene: TRBD2
CDR3 DNA: TGTGCCAGTACGCCCGACCTTGGGCCTGGAAACACCATATATTTT; CDR3 protein: CASTPDLGPGNTIYF; clone size: NA; V gene: TRBV19; J gene: TRBJ1-3; D gene: NA
CDR3 DNA: TGTGCCAGCAGCTTTCCAGGCCCTACCGGGGAGCTGTTTTTT; CDR3 protein: CASSFPGPTGELFF; clone size: NA; V gene: TRBV7-9; J gene: TRBJ2-2; D gene: NA
CDR3 DNA: TGTGCCAGACCCGTACAGAAAGCAATAAGGAAGTACTTC; CDR3 protein: CARPVQKAIRKYF; clone size: NA; V gene: TRBV6-4; J gene: TRBJ2-7; D gene: NA
CDR3 DNA: TGTGCCAGCAGTTACTCGACAGGGGCTCTCGAGCAGTACTTC; CDR3 protein: CASSYSTGALEQYF; clone size: NA; V gene: TRBV6-6; J gene: TRBJ2-7; D gene: TRBD1
CDR3 DNA: TGTGCCAGCAGCTTGGGAGGAAATGAGCAGTTCTTC; CDR3 protein: CASSLGGNEQFF; clone size: NA; V gene: TRBV5-6; J gene: TRBJ2-1; D gene: NA
CDR3 DNA: TGTGCCAGCAGCTTAGATCTTGCAACTAATGAAAAACTGTTTTTT; CDR3 protein: CASSLDLATNEKLFF; clone size: NA; V gene: TRBV7-9; J gene: TRBJ1-4; D gene: NA
CDR3 DNA: TGTGCCAGTGGGACAGGTAGCACAGATACGCAGTATTTT; CDR3 protein: CASGTGSTDTQYF; clone size: NA; V gene: TRBV2; J gene: TRBJ2-3; D gene: TRBD1
CDR3 DNA: TGTGCCAGCAGCGGTCATACACTCGGGGATGAGCAGTTCTTC; CDR3 protein: CASSGHTLGDEQFF; clone size: NA; V gene: TRBV9; J gene: TRBJ2-1; D gene: NA
CDR3 DNA: TGTGCCAGCGCCCTGAGGGGGGGCAATAATTCACCCCTCCACTTT; CDR3 protein: CASALRGGNNSPLHF; clone size: NA; V gene: TRBV9; J gene: TRBJ1-6; D gene: NA
CDR3 DNA: TGTGCCAGCAGTGAAGGGGGACAGGGGGCTGAAAAACTGTTTTTT; CDR3 protein: CASSEGGQGAEKLFF; clone size: few; V gene: TRBV6-1; J gene: TRBJ1-4; D gene: TRBD1
CDR3 DNA: TGCAGCGTTGTCGGGACTAGCGGCAAGGGTACGCAGTATTTT; CDR3 protein: CSVVGTSGKGTQYF; clone size: NA; V gene: TRBV29-1; J gene: TRBJ2-3; D gene: TRBD2
CDR3 DNA: TGTGCCAGCAGTCCGTTACCTTACAGCTCCCTTGGGTATAATTCACCCCTCCACTTT; CDR3 protein: CASSPLPYSSLGYNSPLHF; clone size: NA; V gene: TRBV27; J gene: TRBJ1-6; D gene: NA
CDR3 DNA: TGTGCCAGTGACGGGACTAACTACGAGCAGTACTTC; CDR3 protein: CASDGTNYEQYF; clone size: NA; V gene: TRBV6-4; J gene: TRBJ2-7; D gene: TRBD2
CDR3 DNA: TGTGCCATCTCGCCAACACAGGGGGCACCGCAGCAGTACTTC; CDR3 protein: CAISPTQGAPQQYF; clone size: NA; V gene: TRBV10-3; J gene: TRBJ2-7; D gene: TRBD1
CDR3 DNA: TGTGCCAGCAGCTCTAGCGGGGCAGAGCAGTTCTTC; CDR3 protein: CASSSSGAEQFF; clone size: NA; V gene: TRBV7-2; J gene: TRBJ2-1; D gene: TRBD2
CDR3 DNA: TGTGCCAGCAGTCCTACCGGCAGGGGGGATCAGCCCCAGCATTTT; CDR3 protein: CASSPTGRGDQPQHF; clone size: NA; V gene: TRBV28; J gene: TRBJ1-5; D gene: TRBD1
CDR3 DNA: TGCGCCAGCAGCTCGGCCGGGACTAGCACAGATACGCAGTATTTT; CDR3 protein: CASSSAGTSTDTQYF; clone size: once; V gene: TRBV5-1; J gene: TRBJ2-3; D gene: NA
CDR3 DNA: TGCGCCAGCAGCCTGAGACTTGATCTCTATGGCTACACCTTC; CDR3 protein: CASSLRLDLYGYTF; clone size: NA; V gene: TRBV5-1; J gene: TRBJ1-2; D gene: NA
CDR3 DNA: TGTGCCAGCAGTTACCCGGGGCAGCCCCAGCATTTT; CDR3 protein: CASSYPGQPQHF; clone size: NA; V gene: TRBV6-6; J gene: TRBJ1-5; D gene: NA
CDR3 DNA: TGTGCCAGCTCACCCCTAGCGGGAGGGGGCGAGCAGTACTTC; CDR3 protein: CASSPLAGGGEQYF; clone size: NA; V gene: TRBV18; J gene: TRBJ2-7; D gene: TRBD2
CDR3 DNA: TGCAGCGTCAGACAGGGGGCGGGAGAGACCCAGTACTTC; CDR3 protein: CSVRQGAGETQYF; clone size: NA; V gene: TRBV29-1; J gene: TRBJ2-5; D gene: TRBD1
CDR3 DNA: TGTGCCAGCACCCTAGACAGGGTACACGAGCAGTACTTC; CDR3 protein: CASTLDRVHEQYF; clone size: NA; V gene: TRBV12-3/TRBV12-4; J gene: TRBJ2-7; D gene: TRBD1
CDR3 DNA: TGTGCCAGCAGCCGAGAACAGGATCCGGGAAACACCATATATTTT; CDR3 protein: CASSREQDPGNTIYF; clone size: NA; V gene: TRBV4-2; J gene: TRBJ1-3; D gene: NA
CDR3 DNA: TGTGCCAGCAGCTCTAGACCCAGTTACAATGAGCAGTTCTTC; CDR3 protein: CASSSRPSYNEQFF; clone size: NA; V gene: TRBV11-3; J gene: TRBJ2-1; D gene: NA
CDR3 DNA: TGTGCCAGCTCACCGTTCATGAACACTGAAGCTTTCTTT; CDR3 protein: CASSPFMNTEAFF; clone size: NA; V gene: TRBV18; J gene: TRBJ1-1; D gene: NA
CDR3 DNA: TGTGCCAGCAGCCTCTCGACTAGCGGGAGTAGCACAGATACGCAGTATTTT; CDR3 protein: CASSLSTSGSSTDTQYF; clone size: NA; V gene: TRBV7-6; J gene: TRBJ2-3; D gene: TRBD2
CDR3 DNA: TGTGCCATCCGAATAGGGGGCGTCTATGGCTACACCTTC; CDR3 protein: CAIRIGGVYGYTF; clone size: NA; V gene: TRBV10-3; J gene: TRBJ1-2; D gene: TRBD1
CDR3 DNA: TGTGCCAGCAGCCGTAGACGGGATCGCACAGATACGCAGTATTTT; CDR3 protein: CASSRRRDRTDTQYF; clone size: NA; V gene: TRBV3-1/TRBV3-2; J gene: TRBJ2-3; D gene: NA
CDR3 DNA: TGTGCCAGCAGCACCCGGGACAGGCAGAACACTGAAGCTTTCTTT; CDR3 protein: CASSTRDRQNTEAFF; clone size: NA; V gene: TRBV9; J gene: TRBJ1-1; D gene: TRBD1
CDR3 DNA: TGCGCCAGCAGCCAACAGGGGGCGGGTGGAAACACCATATATTTT; CDR3 protein: CASSQQGAGGNTIYF; clone size: NA; V gene: TRBV4-1; J gene: TRBJ1-3; D gene: TRBD1